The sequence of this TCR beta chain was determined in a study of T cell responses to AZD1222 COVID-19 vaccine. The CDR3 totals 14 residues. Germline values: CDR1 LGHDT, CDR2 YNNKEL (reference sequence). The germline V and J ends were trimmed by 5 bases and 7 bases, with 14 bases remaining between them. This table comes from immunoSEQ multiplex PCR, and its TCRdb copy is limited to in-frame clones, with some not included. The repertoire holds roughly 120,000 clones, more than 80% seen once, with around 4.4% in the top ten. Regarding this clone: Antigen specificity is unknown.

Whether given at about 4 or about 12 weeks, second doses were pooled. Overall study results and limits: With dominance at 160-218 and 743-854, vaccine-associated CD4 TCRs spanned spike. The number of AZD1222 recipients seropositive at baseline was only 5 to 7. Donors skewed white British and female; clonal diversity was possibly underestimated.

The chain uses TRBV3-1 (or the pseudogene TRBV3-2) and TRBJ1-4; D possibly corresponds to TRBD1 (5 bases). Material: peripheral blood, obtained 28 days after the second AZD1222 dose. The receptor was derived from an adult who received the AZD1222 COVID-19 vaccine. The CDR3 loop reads CASSYKRDGEKLFF. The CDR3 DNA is TGTGCCAGCAGCTATAAACGGGACGGTGAAAAACTGTTTTTT.